This record concerns one T cell receptor beta chain sequence. Its antigen remains unidentified. The source of the sample is a study of regulatory T cells in long-lasting Graves disease. Study results and caveats: Accuracy may have suffered from the small sample size.

Libraries of TCR beta came from iRepertoire HTBI primers plus Arm-PCR of CDR3 regions. TCRdb processed the multiplex PCR reads anew with MiXCR; each CDR3 protein has one entry. Of roughly 400,000 distinct CDR3 sequences in the sample, around 20% were seen once. Time point specified: persistent/refractory GD, antithyroid drugs over 5 years with positive TRAb. The TCR library was made from RNA that had been extracted from PBMCs in TRIzol. CDR1 and CDR2 (germline): SGHAT, FQNNGV. V lost 7 bases to trimming and J lost 4 bases; unmatched junction nucleotides: 9. The CDR3 covers 15 residues. The genes are TRBV11-2 and TRBJ2-3; 9 nucleotides align to TRBD2. Specimen: peripheral blood mononuclear cells (PBMCs), collected when the disease was refractory, from a patient treated with antithyroid drugs. This sequence was found in a female donor with Graves disease. This CDR3 reads CASNDWAGGADTQYF. CDR3 DNA: TGTGCCAGCAATGACTGGGCGGGAGGGGCAGATACGCAGTATTTT.